This T cell receptor (beta chain) came from a study of control samples from healthy donors and cancer patients (dated by TCRdb to 2020 to 2022). About this clone: Its antigen is currently not known.

V is shortened by 2 bases, J by 3 bases, and the region joining them spans 1 base. The CDR3 holds 11 amino acids from the cysteine to the phenylalanine. Only the CDR3 DNA is retained, 33 bases long and in frame from the first base. The CDR1 and CDR2 encoded by the germline V gene are SNHLY and FYNNEI. The library was produced with the immunoSEQ multiplex PCR assay. The clones in this table, taken by TCRdb from immuneACCESS, are in-frame only. Not every clone is retained; where verified, under half of the shortfall comes from an unresolved V gene, and the cause of the rest is unknown. The sample's table covers about 200,000 clones. The biggest ten clones account for roughly 2% of the sample.

The V and J segments used are TRBV2 and TRBJ1-1; the D gene lacks a confident call. The material sequenced was blood. This TCR was recovered from a woman aged 30 to 39 in good health. The CDR3 region has the sequence CASSEYTEAFF. The DNA reads as follows: TGTGCCAGCAGTGAATACACTGAAGCTTTCTTT. This CDR3, with the reference TRBV2 and TRBJ1-1 proteins standing in past its ends, gives the full variable domain EPEVTQTPSHQVTQMGQEVILRCVPISNHLYFYWYRQILGQKVEFLVSFYNNEISEKSEIFDDQFSVERPDGSNFTLKIRSTKLEDSAMYFCASSEYTEAFFGQGTRLTVV.